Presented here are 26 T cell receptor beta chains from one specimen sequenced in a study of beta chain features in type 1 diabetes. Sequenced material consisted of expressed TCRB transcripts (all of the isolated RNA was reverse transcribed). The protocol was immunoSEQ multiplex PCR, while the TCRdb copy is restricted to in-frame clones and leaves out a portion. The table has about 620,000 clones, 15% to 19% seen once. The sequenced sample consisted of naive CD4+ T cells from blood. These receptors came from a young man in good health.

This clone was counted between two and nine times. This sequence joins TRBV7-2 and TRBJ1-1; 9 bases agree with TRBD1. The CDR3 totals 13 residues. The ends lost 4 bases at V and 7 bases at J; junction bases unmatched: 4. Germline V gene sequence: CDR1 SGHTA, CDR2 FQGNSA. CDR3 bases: TGTGCCAGCAGCTCGCTGGACAGGGGTGAAGCTTTCTTT. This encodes CASSSLDRGEAFF.

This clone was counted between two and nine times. The chain's CDR3 is CATSRDLQGSGNTIYF. The CDR3 bases are TGTGCCACCAGCAGAGACTTGCAGGGTTCTGGAAACACCATATATTTT. The rearrangement uses TRBV15 and TRBJ1-3; D might be TRBD1 (5 bases). V lost 0 bases, J lost 1 base, and 10 bases lay in between. CDR3 length: 16 residues. In germline, CDR1 is LNHNV, CDR2 YYDKDF (reference sequence). Combining the CDR3 with reference TRBV15 and TRBJ1-3 gives the whole variable domain DAMVIQNPRYQVTQFGKPVTLSCSQTLNHNVMYWYQQKSSQAPKLLFHYYDKDFNNEADTPDNFQSRRPNTSFCFLDIRSPGLGDTAMYLCATSRDLQGSGNTIYFGEGSWLTVV.

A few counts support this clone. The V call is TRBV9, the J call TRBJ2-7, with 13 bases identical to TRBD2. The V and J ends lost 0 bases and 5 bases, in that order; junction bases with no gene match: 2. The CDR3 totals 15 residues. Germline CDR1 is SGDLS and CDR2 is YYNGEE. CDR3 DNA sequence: TGTGCCAGCAGCGTAGGACTAGCGGGAGGAGACGAGCAGTACTTC. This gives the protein CASSVGLAGGDEQYF. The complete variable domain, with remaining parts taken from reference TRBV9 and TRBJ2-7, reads DSGVTQTPKHLITATGQRVTLRCSPRSGDLSVYWYQQSLDQGLQFLIQYYNGEERAKGNILERFSAQQFPDLHSELNLSSLELGDSALYFCASSVGLAGGDEQYFGPGTRLTVT.

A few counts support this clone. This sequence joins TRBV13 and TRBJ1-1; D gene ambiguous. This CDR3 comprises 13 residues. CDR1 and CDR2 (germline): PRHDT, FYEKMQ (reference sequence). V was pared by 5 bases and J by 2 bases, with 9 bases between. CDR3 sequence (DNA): TGTGCCAGCAGCCCCGTTGGAAACACTGAAGCTTTCTTT. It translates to CASSPVGNTEAFF.

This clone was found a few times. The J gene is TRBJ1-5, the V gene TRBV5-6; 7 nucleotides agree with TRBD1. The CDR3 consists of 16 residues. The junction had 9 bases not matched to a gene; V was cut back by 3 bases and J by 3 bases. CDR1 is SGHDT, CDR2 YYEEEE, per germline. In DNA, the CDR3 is TGTGCCAGCAGCTCTTTTTGGAGGGGGCACAATCAGCCCCAGCATTTT. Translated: CASSSFWRGHNQPQHF.

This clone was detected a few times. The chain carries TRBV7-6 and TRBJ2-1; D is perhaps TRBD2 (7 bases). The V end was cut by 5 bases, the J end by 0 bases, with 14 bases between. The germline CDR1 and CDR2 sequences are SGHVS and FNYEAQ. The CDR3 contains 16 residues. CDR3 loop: CASSPRGGGSYNEQFF. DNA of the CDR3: TGTGCCAGCAGCCCCAGAGGGGGGGGCTCCTACAATGAGCAGTTCTTC.

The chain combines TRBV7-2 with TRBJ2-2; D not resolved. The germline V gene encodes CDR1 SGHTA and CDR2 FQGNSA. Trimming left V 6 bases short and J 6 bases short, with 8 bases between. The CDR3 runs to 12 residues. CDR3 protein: CASSKEAGELFF. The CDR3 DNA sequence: TGTGCCAGCAGTAAAGAGGCCGGGGAGCTGTTTTTT.

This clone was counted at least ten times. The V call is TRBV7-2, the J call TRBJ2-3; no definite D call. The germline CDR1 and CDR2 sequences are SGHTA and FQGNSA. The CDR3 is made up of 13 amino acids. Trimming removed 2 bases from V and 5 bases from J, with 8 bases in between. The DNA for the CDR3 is TGTGCCAGCAGCTTACCAGGACGAGATACGCAGTATTTT. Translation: CASSLPGRDTQYF.

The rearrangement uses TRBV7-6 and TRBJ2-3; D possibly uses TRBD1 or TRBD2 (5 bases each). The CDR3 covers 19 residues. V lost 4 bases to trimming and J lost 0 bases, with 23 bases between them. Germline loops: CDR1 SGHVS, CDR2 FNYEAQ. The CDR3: CASSYSSTSLGVSTDTQYF. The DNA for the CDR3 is TGTGCCAGCAGCTATTCAAGCACTAGTTTGGGGGTTAGCACAGATACGCAGTATTTT.

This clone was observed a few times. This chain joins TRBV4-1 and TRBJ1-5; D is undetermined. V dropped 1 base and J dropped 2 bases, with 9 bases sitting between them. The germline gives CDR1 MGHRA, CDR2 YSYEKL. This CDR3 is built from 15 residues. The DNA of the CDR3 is TGCGCCAGCAGCCAAGGCCCTGGGGGCAATCAGCCCCAGCATTTT. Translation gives CASSQGPGGNQPQHF.

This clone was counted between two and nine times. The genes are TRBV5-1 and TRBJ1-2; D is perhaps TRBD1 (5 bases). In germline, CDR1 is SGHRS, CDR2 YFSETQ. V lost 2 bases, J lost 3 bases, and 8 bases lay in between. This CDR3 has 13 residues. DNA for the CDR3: TGCGCCAGCAGCTTCGACAGTTACTATGGCTACACCTTC. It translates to CASSFDSYYGYTF.

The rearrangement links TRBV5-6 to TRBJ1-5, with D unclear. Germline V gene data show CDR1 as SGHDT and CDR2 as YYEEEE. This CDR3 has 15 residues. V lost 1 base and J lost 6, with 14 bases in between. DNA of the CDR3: TGTGCCAGCAGCTTGTCCCCAGCCAACACTCAGCCCCAGCATTTT. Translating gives CASSLSPANTQPQHF.

CDR3 sequence (DNA): TGTGCCAGCTCACCTTATTTCGGGACTAGCGGGAGAGAGACCCAGTACTTC. The encoded protein is CASSPYFGTSGRETQYF. J is TRBJ2-5 and V is TRBV18; TRBD2 matches 14 bases. Germline trimming cut 3 bases from V and 4 bases from J; bases unmatched to any gene: 7. This CDR3 spans 17 amino acids. Germline CDR1 reads KGHSH; CDR2 reads LQKENI.

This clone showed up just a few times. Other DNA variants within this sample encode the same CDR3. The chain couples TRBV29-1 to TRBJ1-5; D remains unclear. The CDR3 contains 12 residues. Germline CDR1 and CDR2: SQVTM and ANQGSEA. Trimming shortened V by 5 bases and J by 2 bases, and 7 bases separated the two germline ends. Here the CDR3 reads CSVREGNQPQHF. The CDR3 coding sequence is TGCAGCGTTCGGGAAGGCAATCAGCCCCAGCATTTT.

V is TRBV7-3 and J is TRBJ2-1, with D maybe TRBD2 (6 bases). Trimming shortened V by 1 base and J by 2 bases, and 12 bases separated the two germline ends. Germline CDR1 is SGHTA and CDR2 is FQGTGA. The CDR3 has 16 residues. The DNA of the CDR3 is TGTGCCAGCAGCTTAAGTCCGGGACTTACCTACAATGAGCAGTTCTTC. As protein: CASSLSPGLTYNEQFF.

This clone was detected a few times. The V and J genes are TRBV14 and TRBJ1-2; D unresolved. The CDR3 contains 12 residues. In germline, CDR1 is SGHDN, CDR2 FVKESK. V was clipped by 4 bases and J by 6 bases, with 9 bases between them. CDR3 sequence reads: CASSPYGDGYTF. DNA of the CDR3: TGTGCCAGCAGCCCTTATGGGGATGGCTACACCTTC.

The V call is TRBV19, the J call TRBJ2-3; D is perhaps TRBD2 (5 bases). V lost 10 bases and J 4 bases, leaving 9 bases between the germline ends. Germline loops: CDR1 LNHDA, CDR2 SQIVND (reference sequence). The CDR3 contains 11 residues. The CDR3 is CAKGEADTQYF. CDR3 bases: TGTGCCAAGGGAGAGGCAGATACGCAGTATTTT.

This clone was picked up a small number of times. CDR3 residues: CASSGRQASSYNEQFF. The CDR3 DNA reads TGTGCCAGCAGTGGCCGACAGGCCAGCTCCTACAATGAGCAGTTCTTC. The chain employs TRBV6-1 and TRBJ2-1, with a weak D call TRBD1 (6 bases). Trimming took 4 bases from V and 0 from J, leaving 13 bases between them. Germline assignment: CDR1 MNHNS and CDR2 SASEGT. This CDR3 spans 16 amino acids.

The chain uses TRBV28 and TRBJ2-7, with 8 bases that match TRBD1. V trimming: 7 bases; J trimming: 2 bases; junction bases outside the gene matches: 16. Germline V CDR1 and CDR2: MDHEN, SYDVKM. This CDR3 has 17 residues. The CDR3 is CASTPGGRDRPTYEQYF. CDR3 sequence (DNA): TGTGCCAGCACCCCCGGCGGAAGGGACAGGCCAACCTACGAGCAGTACTTC.

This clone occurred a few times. The CDR3 is CASSLRTGVYGYTF. The CDR3 DNA reads TGTGCCAGCAGTCTTCGGACAGGGGTCTATGGCTACACCTTC. V is TRBV14 and J is TRBJ1-2; TRBD1 aligns across 9 bases. The CDR3 spans 14 residues. Germline V gene lookup returns CDR1 SGHDN and CDR2 FVKESK. V dropped 6 bases and J dropped 4; count of bases not matched to a gene: 6.

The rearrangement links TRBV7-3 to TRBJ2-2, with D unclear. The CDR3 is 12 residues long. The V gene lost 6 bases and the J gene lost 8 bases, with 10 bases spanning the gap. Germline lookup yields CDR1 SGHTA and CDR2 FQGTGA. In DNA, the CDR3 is TGTGCCAGCAGGGAGTCCGGAGGGGAGCTGTTTTTT. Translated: CASRESGGELFF.

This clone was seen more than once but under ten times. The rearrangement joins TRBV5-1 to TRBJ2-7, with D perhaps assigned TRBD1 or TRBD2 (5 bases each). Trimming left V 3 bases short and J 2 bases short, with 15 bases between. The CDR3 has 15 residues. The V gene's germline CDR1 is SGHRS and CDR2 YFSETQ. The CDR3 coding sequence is TGCGCCAGCAGCTCTGGGACGCAGGCCCCCTACGAGCAGTACTTC. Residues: CASSSGTQAPYEQYF.

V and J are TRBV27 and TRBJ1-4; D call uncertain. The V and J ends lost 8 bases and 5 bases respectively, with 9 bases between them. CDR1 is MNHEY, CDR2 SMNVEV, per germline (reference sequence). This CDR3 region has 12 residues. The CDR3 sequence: CASADFNEKLFF. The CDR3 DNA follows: TGTGCCAGCGCAGATTTCAATGAAAAACTGTTTTTT. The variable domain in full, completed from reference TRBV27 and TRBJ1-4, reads EAQVTQNPRYLITVTGKKLTVTCSQNMNHEYMSWYRQDPGLGLRQIYYSMNVEVTDKGDVPEGYKVSRKEKRNFPLILESPSPNQTSLYFCASADFNEKLFFGSGTQLSVL.

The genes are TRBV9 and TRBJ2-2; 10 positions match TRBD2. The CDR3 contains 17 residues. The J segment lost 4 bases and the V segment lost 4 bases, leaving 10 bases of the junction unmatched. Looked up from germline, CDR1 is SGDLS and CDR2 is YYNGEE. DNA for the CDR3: TGTGCCAGCAGCCAACATTCGTGGACTAGCGGCACCGGGGAGCTGTTTTTT. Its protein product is CASSQHSWTSGTGELFF.

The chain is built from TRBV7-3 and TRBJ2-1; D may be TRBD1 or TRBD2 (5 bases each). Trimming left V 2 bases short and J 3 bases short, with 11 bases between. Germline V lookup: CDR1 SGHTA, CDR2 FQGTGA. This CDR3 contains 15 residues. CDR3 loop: CASSLGGGNYNEQFF. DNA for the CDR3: TGTGCCAGCAGCTTAGGGGGTGGAAACTACAATGAGCAGTTCTTC.

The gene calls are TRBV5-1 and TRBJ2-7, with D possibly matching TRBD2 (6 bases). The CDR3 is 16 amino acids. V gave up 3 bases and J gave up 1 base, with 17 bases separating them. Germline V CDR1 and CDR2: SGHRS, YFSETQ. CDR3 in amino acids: CASSSGGNKRSYEQYF. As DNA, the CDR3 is TGCGCCAGCAGCTCCGGCGGGAACAAGAGGTCCTACGAGCAGTACTTC. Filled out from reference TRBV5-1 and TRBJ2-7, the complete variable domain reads KAGVTQTPRYLIKTRGQQVTLSCSPISGHRSVSWYQQTPGQGLQFLFEYFSETQRNKGNFPGRFSGRQFSNSRSEMNVSTLELGDSALYLCASSSGGNKRSYEQYFGPGTRLTVT.